The clone carrying this T cell receptor (beta chain) was seen only a few times. Its antigen is not identified. Generated by immunoSEQ multiplex PCR, the TCRdb table keeps only in-frame clones and is missing some. This sample yields about 4,300 clones, of which roughly two thirds are seen a single time; around 40% belongs to the top ten. This sample is drawn from a study of CD8 T cell repertoires and HIV-1 epitope variants. J gave up 4 bases and V 5 bases, and 3 bases lay outside the gene matches. The germline CDR1 and CDR2 sequences are MNHEY and SMNVEV (reference sequence). This CDR3 is 14 amino acids long.

The chain is built from TRBV27 and TRBJ1-5; 9 nucleotides align to TRBD1. The sequenced sample was cultured CD8+ T cells derived from PBMCs. This receptor was taken from a male donor with HIV. The CDR3 region has the DNA TGTGCCAGCAGTCCCGGGACAGGGAATCAGCCCCAGCATTTT. Its protein product is CASSPGTGNQPQHF.